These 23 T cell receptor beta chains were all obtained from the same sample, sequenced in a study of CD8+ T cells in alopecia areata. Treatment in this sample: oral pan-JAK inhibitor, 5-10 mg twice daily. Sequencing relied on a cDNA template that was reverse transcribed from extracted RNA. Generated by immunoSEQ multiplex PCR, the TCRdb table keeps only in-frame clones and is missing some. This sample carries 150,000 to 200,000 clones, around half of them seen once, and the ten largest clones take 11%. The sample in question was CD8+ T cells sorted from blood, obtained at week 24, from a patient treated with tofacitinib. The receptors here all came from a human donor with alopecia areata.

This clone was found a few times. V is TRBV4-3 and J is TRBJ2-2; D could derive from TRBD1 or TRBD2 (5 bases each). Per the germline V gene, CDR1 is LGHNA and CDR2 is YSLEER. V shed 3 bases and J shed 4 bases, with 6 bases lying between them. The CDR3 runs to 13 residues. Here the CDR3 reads CASSHGATGELFF. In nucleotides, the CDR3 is TGCGCCAGCAGCCACGGGGCCACCGGGGAGCTGTTTTTT.

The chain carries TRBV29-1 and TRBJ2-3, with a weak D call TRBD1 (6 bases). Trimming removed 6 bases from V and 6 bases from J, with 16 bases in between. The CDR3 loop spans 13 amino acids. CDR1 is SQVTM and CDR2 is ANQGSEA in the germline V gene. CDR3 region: CSVPTGRWDTQYF. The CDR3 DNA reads TGCAGCGTACCGACAGGTCGGTGGGATACGCAGTATTTT.

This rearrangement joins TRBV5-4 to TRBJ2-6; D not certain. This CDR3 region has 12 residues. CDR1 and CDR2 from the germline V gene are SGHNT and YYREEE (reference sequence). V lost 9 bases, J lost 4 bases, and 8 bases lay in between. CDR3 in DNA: TGTGCCACCCAAGCGGGGGCCAACGTCCTGACTTTC. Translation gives CATQAGANVLTF.

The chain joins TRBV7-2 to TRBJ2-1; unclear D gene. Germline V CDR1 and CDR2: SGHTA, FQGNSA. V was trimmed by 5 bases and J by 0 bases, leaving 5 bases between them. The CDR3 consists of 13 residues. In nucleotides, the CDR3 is TGTGCCAGCAGCGCTAGCTCCTACAATGAGCAGTTCTTC. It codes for CASSASSYNEQFF.

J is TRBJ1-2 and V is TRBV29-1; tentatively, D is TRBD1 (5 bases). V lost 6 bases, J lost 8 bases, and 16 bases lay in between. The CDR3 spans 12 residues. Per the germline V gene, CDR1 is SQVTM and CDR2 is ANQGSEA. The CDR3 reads CSVLQGDGGYTF. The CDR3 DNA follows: TGCAGCGTGTTACAAGGGGATGGGGGCTACACCTTC.

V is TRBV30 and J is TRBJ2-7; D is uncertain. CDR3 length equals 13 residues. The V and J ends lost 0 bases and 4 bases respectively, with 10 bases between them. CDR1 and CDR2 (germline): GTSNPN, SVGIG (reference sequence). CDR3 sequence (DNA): TGTGCCTGGAGTGTATCACAGAGTTACGAGCAGTACTTC. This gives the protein CAWSVSQSYEQYF.

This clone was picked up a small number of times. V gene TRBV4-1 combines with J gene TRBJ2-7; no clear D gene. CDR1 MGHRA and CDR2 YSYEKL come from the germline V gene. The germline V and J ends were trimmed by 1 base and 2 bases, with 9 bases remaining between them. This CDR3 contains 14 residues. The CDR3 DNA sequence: TGCGCCAGCAGCCAAGTATTCGGTACCTACGAGCAGTACTTC. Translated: CASSQVFGTYEQYF.

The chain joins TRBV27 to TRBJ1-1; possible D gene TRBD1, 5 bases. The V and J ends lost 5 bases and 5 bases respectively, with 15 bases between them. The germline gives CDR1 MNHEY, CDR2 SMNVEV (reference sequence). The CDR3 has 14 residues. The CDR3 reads CASSTLDRLTEAFF. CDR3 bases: TGTGCCAGCAGTACGTTAGACAGACTGACTGAAGCTTTCTTT.

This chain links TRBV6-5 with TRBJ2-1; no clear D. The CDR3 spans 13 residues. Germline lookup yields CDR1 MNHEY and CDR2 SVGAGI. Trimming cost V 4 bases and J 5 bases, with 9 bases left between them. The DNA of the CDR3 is TGTGCCAGCAGTTGGTTGGCAGACAATGAGCAGTTCTTC. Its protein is CASSWLADNEQFF.

The CDR3 nucleotides are TGTGCCAGCAGCTTGGCTCAGGCGGTGGTAAACATTCAGTACTTC. Its translation: CASSLAQAVVNIQYF. The chain employs TRBV5-5 and TRBJ2-4; D gene ambiguous. V lost 0 bases and J lost 6, with 13 bases in between. Germline-derived CDR1 and CDR2 are SGHKS and YYEKEE (reference sequence). This CDR3 contains 15 residues.

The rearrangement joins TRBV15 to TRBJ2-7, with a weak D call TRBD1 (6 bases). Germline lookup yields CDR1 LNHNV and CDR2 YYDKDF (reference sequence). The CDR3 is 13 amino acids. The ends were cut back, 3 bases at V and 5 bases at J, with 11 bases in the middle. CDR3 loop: CATSRDRGNEQYF. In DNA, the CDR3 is TGTGCCACCAGCAGGGACAGAGGAAACGAGCAGTACTTC.

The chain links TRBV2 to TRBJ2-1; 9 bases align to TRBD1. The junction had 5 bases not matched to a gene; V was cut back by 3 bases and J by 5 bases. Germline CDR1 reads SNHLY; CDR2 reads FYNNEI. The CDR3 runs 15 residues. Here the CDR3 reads CASSEETGGDNEQFF. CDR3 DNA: TGTGCCAGCAGTGAGGAGACAGGGGGTGACAATGAGCAGTTCTTC.

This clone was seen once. The CDR3 loop reads CASSFPSEYTDTQYF. CDR3 nucleotides: TGTGCCAGCAGCTTCCCAAGCGAATACACAGATACGCAGTATTTT. The rearrangement links TRBV7-9 to TRBJ2-3; D is unresolved. V lost 3 bases, J lost 2 bases, and 12 bases lay in between. The CDR3 contains 15 residues. Germline values: CDR1 SEHNR, CDR2 FQNEAQ (reference sequence).

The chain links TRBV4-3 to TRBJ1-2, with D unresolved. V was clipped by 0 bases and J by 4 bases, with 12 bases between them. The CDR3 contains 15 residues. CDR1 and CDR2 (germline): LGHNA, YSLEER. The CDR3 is CASSQDEIGPYGYTF. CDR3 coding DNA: TGCGCCAGCAGCCAAGATGAAATCGGACCCTATGGCTACACCTTC.

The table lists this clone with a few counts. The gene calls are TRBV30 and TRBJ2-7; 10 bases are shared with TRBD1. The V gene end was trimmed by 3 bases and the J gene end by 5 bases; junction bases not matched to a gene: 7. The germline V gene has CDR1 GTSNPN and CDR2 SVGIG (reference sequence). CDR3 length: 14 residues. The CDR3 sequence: CAWSAGQGVNEQYF. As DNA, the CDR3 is TGTGCCTGGAGCGCTGGACAGGGGGTAAACGAGCAGTACTTC.

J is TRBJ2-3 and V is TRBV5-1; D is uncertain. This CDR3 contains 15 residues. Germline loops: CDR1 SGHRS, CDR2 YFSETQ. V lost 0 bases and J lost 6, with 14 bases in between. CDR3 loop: CASSLEGRPADTQYF. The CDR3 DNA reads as TGCGCCAGCAGCTTGGAAGGACGCCCAGCGGATACGCAGTATTTT.

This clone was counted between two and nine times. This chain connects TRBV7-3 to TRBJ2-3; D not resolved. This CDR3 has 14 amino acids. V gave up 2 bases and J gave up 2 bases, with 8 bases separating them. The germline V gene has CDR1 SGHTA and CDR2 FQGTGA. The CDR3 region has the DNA TGTGCCAGCAGCTTAGAAGAGGACACAGATACGCAGTATTTT. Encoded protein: CASSLEEDTDTQYF.

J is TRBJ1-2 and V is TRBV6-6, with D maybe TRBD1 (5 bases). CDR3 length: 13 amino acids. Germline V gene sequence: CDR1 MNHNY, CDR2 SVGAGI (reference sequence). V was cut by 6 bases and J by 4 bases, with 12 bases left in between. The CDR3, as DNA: TGTGCCAGCAGCTATTCGACAGTCTATGGCTACACCTTC. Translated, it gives CASSYSTVYGYTF.

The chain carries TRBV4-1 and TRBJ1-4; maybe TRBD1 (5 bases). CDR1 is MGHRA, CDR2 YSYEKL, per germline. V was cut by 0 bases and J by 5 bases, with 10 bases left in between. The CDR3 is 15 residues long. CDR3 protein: CASSQDQGPNEKLFF. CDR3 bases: TGCGCCAGCAGCCAAGATCAGGGACCCAATGAAAAACTGTTTTTT.

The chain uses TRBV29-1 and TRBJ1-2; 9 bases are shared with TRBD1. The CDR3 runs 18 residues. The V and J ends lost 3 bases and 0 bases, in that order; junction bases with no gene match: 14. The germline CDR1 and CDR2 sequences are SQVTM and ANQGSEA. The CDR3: CSVDSWTGALPANYGYTF. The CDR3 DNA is TGCAGCGTTGATTCCTGGACAGGGGCCCTTCCAGCTAACTATGGCTACACCTTC.

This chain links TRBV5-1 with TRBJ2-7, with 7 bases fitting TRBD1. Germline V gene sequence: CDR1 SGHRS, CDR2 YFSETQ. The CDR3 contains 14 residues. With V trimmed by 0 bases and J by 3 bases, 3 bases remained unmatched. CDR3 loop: CASSLAGTVYEQYF. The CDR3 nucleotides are TGCGCCAGCAGCTTGGCCGGGACAGTCTACGAGCAGTACTTC.

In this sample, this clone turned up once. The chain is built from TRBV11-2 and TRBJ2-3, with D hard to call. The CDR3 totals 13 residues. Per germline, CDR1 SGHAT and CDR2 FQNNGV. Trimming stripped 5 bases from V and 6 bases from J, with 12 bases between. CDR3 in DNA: TGTGCCAGCAGCCCCACCCGCTCTGATACGCAGTATTTT. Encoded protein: CASSPTRSDTQYF. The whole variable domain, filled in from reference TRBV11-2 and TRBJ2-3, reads EAGVAQSPRYKIIEKRQSVAFWCNPISGHATLYWYQQILGQGPKLLIQFQNNGVVDDSQLPKDRFSAERLKGVDSTLKIQPAKLEDSAVYLCASSPTRSDTQYFGPGTRLTVL.

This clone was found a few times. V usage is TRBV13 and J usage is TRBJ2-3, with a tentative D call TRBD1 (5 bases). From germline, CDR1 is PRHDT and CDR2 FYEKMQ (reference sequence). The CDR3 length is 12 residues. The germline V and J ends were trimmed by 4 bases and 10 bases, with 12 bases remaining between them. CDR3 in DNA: TGTGCCAGCAGCTCCTTTGGACATTCGCAGTATTTT. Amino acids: CASSSFGHSQYF.